The following is a TCR beta chain sequence with its context. Antigen unknown. These data are taken from a study of T cell responses to AZD1222 COVID-19 vaccine. About the research overall: Second doses at about 4 or about 12 weeks were pooled.

The study's findings and limits: Samples come after the peak T cell response, not at day 14.

V lost 3 bases and J lost 7, with 12 bases in between. The CDR3 covers 13 residues. The assay was immunoSEQ multiplex PCR, and TCRdb's table has in-frame clones only and misses some. The data hold fewer than 150,000 clones, with about nine tenths observed a single time. This receptor was obtained from an adult in good health. The V and J genes are TRBV12-3 or TRBV12-4 and TRBJ1-2; maybe TRBD1 (6 bases). Material: peripheral blood, obtained on day 0 of AZD1222 vaccination. CDR3 nucleotides: TGTGCCAGCAGTTTGGGGGCCGGGGGTGGCTACACCTTC. It yields the protein CASSLGAGGGYTF.